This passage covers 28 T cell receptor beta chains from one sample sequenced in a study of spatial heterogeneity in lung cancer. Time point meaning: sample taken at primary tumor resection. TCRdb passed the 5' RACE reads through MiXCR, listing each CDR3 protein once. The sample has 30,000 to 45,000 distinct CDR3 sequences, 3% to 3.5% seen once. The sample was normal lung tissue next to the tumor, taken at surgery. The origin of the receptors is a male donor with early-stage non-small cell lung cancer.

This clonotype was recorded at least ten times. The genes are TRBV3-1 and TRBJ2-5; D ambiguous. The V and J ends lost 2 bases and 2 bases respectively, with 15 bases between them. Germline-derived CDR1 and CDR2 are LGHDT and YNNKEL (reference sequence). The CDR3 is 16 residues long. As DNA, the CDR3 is TGTGCCAGCAGCCAAAAGAGGAGTGTTAGACAAGAGACCCAGTACTTC. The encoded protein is CASSQKRSVRQETQYF.

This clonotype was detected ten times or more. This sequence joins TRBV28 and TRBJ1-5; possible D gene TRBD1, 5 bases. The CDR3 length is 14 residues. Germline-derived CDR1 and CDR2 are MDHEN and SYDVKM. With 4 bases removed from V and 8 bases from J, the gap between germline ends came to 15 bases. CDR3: CASSSRGGSEPQHF. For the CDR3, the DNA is TGTGCCAGCAGTTCCCGGGGGGGGAGTGAGCCCCAGCATTTT.

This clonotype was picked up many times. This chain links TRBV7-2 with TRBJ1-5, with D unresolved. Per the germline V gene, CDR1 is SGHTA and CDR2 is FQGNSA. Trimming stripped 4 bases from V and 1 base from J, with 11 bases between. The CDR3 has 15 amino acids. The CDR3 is CASSWQTTSNQPQHF. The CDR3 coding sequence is TGTGCCAGCAGCTGGCAGACTACGAGCAATCAGCCCCAGCATTTT.

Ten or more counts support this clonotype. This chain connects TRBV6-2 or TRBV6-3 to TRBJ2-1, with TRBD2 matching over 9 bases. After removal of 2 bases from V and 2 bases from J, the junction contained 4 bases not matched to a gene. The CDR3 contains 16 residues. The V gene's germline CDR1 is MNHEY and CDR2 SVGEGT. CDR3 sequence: CASSYNRGGAYNEQFF. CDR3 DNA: TGTGCCAGCAGTTACAACCGCGGGGGGGCCTACAATGAGCAGTTCTTC.

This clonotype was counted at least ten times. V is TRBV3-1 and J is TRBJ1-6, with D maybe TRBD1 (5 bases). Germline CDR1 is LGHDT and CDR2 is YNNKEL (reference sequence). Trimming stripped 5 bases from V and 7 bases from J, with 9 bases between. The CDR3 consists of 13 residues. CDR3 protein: CASSTQDNSPLHF. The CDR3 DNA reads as TGTGCCAGCAGCACACAGGACAATTCACCCCTCCACTTT.

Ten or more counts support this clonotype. As DNA, the CDR3 is TGTGCCAGCAGGGGACAGGTCCACGGCTACACCTTC. Translation: CASRGQVHGYTF. This chain connects TRBV12-3 or TRBV12-4 to TRBJ1-2; 8 bases fit TRBD1. The CDR3 covers 12 residues. The V and J ends lost 6 bases and 8 bases, in that order; junction bases with no gene match: 5.

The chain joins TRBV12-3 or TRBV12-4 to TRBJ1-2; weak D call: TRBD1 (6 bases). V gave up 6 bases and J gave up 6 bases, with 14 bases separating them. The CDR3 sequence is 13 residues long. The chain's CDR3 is CASSRGTPDGYTF. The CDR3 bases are TGTGCCAGCAGCCGGGGGACACCCGATGGCTACACCTTC.

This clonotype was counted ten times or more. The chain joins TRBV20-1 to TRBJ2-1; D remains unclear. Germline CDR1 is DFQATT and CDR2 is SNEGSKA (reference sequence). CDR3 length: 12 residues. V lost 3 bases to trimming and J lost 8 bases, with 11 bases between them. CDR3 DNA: TGCAGTGCTAGGGGCAGCAATCATGAGCAGTTCTTC. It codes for CSARGSNHEQFF.

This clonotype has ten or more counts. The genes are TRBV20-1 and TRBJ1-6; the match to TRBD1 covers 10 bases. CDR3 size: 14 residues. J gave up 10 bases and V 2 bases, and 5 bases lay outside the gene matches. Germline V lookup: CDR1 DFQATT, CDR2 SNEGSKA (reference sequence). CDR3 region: CSARTGTGVSPLHF. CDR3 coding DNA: TGCAGTGCTAGAACCGGGACAGGGGTATCACCCCTCCACTTT.

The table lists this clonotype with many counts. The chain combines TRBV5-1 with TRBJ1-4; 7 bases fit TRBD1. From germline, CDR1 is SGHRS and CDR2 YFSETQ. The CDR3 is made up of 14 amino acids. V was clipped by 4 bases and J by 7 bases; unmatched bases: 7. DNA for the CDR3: TGCGCCAGCAGCCCTAGCACAGGGGCTGAAAAACTGTTTTTT. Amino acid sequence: CASSPSTGAEKLFF.

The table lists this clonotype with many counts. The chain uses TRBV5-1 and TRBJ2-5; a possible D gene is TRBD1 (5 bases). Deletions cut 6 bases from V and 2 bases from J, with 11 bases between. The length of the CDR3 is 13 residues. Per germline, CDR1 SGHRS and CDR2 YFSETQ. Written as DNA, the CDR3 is TGCGCCAGCACAGGGCTAACTCAAGAGACCCAGTACTTC. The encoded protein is CASTGLTQETQYF.

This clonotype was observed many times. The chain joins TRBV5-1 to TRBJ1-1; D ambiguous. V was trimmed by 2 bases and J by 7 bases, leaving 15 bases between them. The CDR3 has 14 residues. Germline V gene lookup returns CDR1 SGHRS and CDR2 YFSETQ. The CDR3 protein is CASSFTAGTREAFF. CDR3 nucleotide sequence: TGCGCCAGCAGCTTCACAGCGGGCACCCGTGAAGCTTTCTTT.

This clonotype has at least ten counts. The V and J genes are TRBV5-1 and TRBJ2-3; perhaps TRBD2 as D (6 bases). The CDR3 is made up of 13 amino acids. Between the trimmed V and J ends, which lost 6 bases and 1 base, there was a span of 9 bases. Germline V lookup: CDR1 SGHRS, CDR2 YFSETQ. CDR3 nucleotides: TGCGCCAGCATGCGGGGAGGCACAGATACGCAGTATTTT. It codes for CASMRGGTDTQYF.

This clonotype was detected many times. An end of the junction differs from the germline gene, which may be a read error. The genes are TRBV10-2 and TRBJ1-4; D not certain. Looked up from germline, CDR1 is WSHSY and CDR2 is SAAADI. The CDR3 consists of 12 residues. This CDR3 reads CASSEWNEKLFF. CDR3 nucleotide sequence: TGCGCCAGCAGCGAGTGGAATGAAAAACTGTTTTTT.

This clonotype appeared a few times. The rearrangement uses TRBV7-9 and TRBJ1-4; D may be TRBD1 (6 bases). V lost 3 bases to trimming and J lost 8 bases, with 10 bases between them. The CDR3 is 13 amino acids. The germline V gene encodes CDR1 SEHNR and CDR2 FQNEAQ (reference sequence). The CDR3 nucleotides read TGTGCCAGCAGCTTCCTTGGACAGGAAAAACTGTTTTTT. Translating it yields CASSFLGQEKLFF.

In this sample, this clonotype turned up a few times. The CDR3 loop is CASSLAGLSNEQFF. For the CDR3, the DNA is TGTGCCAGCAGCTTGGCTGGACTAAGCAATGAGCAGTTCTTC. The chain joins TRBV5-5 to TRBJ2-1; D is perhaps TRBD2 (6 bases). V lost 0 bases and J 6 bases, leaving 10 bases between the germline ends. Germline assignment: CDR1 SGHKS and CDR2 YYEKEE (reference sequence). The CDR3 has 14 amino acids.

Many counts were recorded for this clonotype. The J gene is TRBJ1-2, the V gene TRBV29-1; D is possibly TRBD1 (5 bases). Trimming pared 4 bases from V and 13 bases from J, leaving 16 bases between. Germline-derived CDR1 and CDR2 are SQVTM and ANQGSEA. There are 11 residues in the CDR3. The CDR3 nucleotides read TGCAGCGTTGGCGGCGGACGGGACCGCACCTTC. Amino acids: CSVGGGRDRTF.

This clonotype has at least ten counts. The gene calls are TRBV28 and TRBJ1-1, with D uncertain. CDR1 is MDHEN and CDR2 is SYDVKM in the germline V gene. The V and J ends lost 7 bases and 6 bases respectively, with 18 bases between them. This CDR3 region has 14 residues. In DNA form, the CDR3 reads TGTGCCAGCACCCAAAGTGGAGCCTGGGCTGAAGCTTTCTTT. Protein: CASTQSGAWAEAFF. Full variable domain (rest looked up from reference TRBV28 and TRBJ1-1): DVKVTQSSRYLVKRTGEKVFLECVQDMDHENMFWYRQDPGLGLRLIYFSYDVKMKEKGDIPEGYSVSREKKERFSLILESASTNQTSMYLCASTQSGAWAEAFFGQGTRLTVV.

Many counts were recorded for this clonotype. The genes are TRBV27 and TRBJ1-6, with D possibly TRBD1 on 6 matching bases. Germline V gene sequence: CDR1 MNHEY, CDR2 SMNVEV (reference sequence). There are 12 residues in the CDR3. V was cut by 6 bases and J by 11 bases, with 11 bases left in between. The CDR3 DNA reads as TGTGCCAGCAGCACAGGGTACCCACCCCTCCACTTT. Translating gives CASSTGYPPLHF.

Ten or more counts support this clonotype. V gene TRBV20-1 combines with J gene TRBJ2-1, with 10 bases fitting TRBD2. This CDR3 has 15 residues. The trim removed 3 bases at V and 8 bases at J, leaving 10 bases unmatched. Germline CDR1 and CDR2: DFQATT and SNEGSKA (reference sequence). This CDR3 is CSASPLAGVGDEQFF. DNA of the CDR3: TGCAGTGCTAGTCCGCTAGCGGGAGTAGGGGATGAGCAGTTCTTC.

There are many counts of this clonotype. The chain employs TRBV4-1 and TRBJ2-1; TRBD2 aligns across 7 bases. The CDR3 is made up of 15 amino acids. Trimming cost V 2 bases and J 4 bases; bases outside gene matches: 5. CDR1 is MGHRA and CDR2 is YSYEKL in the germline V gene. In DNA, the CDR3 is TGCGCCAGCAGCCAATTAGCGGGTTCTTACAATGAGCAGTTCTTC. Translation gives CASSQLAGSYNEQFF.

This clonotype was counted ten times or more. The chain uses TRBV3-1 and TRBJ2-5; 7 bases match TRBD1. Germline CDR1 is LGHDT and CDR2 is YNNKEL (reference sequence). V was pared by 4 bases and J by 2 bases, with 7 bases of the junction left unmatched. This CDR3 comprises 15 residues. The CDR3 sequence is CASSRDRGTQETQYF. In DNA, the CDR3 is TGTGCCAGCAGCCGGGACAGAGGCACGCAAGAGACCCAGTACTTC.

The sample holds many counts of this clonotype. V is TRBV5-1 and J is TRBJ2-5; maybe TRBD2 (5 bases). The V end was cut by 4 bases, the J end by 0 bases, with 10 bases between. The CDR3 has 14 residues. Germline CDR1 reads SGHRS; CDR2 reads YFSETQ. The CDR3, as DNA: TGCGCCAGCAGCCCGGGCGGGTACCAAGAGACCCAGTACTTC. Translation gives CASSPGGYQETQYF.

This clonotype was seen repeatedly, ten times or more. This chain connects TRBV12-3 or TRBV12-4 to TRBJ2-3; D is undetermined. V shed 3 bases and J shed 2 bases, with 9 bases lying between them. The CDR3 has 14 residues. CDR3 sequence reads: CASSLASLTDTQYF. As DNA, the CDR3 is TGTGCCAGCAGTTTGGCCTCACTCACAGATACGCAGTATTTT.

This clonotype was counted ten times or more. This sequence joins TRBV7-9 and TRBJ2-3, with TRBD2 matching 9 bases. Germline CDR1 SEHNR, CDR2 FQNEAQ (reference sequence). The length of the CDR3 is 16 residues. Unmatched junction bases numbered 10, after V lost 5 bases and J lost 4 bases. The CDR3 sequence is CASSVRGLATADTQYF. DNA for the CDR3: TGTGCCAGCAGCGTTAGAGGACTAGCGACGGCAGATACGCAGTATTTT.

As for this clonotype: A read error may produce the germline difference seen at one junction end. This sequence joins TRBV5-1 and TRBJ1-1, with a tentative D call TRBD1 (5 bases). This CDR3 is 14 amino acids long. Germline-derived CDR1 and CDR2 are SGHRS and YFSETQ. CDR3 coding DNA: TGCACCAGCAGCTTGGCCGGGGCCATCACTGAAGCTTTCTTT. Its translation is CTSSLAGAITEAFF.

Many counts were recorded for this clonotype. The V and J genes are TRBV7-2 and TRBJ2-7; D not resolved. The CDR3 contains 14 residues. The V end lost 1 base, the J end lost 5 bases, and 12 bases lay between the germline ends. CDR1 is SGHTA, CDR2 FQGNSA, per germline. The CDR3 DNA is TGTGCCAGCAGCTTAGAAAGTAGTAGGGACGAGCAGTACTTC. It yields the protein CASSLESSRDEQYF. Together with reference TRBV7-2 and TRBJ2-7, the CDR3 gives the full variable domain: GAGVSQSPSNKVTEKGKDVELRCDPISGHTALYWYRQSLGQGLEFLIYFQGNSAPDKSGLPSDRFSAERTGGSVSTLTIQRTQQEDSAVYLCASSLESSRDEQYFGPGTRLTVT.

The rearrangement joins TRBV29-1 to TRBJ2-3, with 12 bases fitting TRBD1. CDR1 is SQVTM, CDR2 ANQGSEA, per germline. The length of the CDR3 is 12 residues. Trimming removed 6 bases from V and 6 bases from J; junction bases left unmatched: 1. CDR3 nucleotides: TGCAGCGTGGGACAGGGGGCTGATACGCAGTATTTT. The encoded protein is CSVGQGADTQYF.